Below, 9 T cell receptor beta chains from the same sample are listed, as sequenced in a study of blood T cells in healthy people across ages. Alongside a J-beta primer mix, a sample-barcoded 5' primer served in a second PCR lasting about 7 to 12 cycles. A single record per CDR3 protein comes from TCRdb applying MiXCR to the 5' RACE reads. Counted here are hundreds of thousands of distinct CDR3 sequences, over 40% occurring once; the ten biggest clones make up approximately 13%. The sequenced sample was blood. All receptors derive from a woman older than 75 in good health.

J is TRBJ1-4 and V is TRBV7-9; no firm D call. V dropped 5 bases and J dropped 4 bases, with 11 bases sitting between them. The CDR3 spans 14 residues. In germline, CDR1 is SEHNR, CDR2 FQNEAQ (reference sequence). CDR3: CASSPPSINEKLFF. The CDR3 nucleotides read TGTGCCAGCAGCCCCCCATCCATTAATGAAAAACTGTTTTTT.

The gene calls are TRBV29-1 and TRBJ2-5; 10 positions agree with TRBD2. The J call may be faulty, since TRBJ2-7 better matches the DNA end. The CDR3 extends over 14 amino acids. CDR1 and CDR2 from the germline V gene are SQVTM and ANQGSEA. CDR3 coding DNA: TGCAGCGTTCGAAGGACTAGCGGAAACTACGAGCAGTACTTC. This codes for CSVRRTSGNYEQYF.

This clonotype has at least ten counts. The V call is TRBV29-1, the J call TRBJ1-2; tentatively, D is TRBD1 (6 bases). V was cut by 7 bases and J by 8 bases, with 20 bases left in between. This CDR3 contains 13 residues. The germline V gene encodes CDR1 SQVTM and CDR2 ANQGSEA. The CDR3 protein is CSAGQHLSGGYTF. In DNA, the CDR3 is TGCAGCGCGGGACAACATCTTTCCGGAGGCTACACCTTC. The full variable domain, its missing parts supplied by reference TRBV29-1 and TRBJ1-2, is SAVISQKPSRDICQRGTSLTIQCQVDSQVTMMFWYRQQPGQSLTLIATANQGSEATYESGFVIDKFPISRPNLTFSTLTVSNMSPEDSSIYLCSAGQHLSGGYTFGSGTRLTVV.

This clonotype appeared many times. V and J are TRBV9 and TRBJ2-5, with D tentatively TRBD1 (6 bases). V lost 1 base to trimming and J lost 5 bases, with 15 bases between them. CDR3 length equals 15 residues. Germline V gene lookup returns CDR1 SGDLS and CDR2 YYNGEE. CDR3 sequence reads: CASSVHSGVGETQYF. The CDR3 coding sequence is TGTGCCAGCAGCGTACACTCAGGGGTGGGTGAGACCCAGTACTTC.

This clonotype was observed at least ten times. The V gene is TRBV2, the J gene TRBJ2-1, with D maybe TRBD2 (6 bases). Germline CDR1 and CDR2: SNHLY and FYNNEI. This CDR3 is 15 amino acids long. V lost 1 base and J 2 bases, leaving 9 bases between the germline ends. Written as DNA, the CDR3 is TGTGCCAGCAGTGAAGTGGCGGGGCCCTACAATGAGCAGTTCTTC. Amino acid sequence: CASSEVAGPYNEQFF.

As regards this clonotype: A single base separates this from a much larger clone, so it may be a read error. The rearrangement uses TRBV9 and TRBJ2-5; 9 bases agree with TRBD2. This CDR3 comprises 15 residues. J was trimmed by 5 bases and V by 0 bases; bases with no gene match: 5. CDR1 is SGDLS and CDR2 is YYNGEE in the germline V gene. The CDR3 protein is CASSVGVGLAETQYF. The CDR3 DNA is TGTGCCAGCAGCGTAGGGGTGGGACTAGCTGAGACCCAGTACTTC.

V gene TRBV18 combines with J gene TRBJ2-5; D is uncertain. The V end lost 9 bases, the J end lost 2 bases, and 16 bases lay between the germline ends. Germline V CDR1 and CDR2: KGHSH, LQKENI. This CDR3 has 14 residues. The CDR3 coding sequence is TGTGCCAGTTCCGCCCAAACACCGCAAGAGACCCAGTACTTC. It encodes CASSAQTPQETQYF.

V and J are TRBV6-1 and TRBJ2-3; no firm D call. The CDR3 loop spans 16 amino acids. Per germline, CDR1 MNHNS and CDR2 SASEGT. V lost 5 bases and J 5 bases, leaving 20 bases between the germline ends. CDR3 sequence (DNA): TGTGCCAGCAGTAGCAGGCTACTGAACGTTGGAGATACGCAGTATTTT. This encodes CASSSRLLNVGDTQYF.

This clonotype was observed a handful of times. CDR3 in amino acids: CASSRGGLRTNEQYF. In nucleotides, the CDR3 is TGTGCCAGCAGCCGAGGAGGCCTTAGAACAAATGAGCAGTACTTC. The V and J genes are TRBV3-1 and TRBJ2-5, with a possible D match to TRBD2 (5 bases). Germline loops: CDR1 LGHDT, CDR2 YNNKEL (reference sequence). This CDR3 is built from 15 residues. Trimming stripped 4 bases from V and 11 bases from J, with 23 bases between.